Listed below are T cell receptor beta chains from one sample, sequenced in a study of blood T cell repertoires in COVID-19. TCRdb keeps only in-frame clones here, not all; method: immunoSEQ multiplex PCR. The table has 80,000 to 85,000 clones, around 90% seen once; the top ten hold 4.8%. The sample comprised peripheral blood. These TCRs come from an elderly woman with acute or convalescent COVID-19. Both conserved end residues are part of each CDR3. D genes are given only for firm matches. Size tells how often a clone was seen (once, few, many) or the class of an expanded clone, and some rows leave it out.

d_call	j_call	v_call	clone_size	cdr3_aa	cdr3_nt
TRBD1	TRBJ1-2	TRBV30	few	CAWSLIGTGVYGYTF	TGTGCCTGGAGTCTTATCGGGACAGGGGTCTATGGCTACACCTTC
TRBD2	TRBJ2-3	TRBV5-4	.	CASSSGTSGYTDTQYF	TGTGCCAGCAGTTCCGGGACTAGCGGGTACACAGATACGCAGTATTTT
TRBD1	TRBJ1-6	TRBV5-6	.	CASSLGGDRINSPLHF	TGTGCCAGCAGCTTGGGGGGGGACAGAATCAATTCACCCCTCCACTTT
TRBD1	TRBJ1-1	TRBV9	.	CASSVVWDSEAFF	TGTGCCAGCAGCGTAGTTTGGGACAGTGAAGCTTTCTTT
TRBD2	TRBJ2-4	TRBV3-1/TRBV3-2	once	CASSYGTSGSRPLAKNIQYF	TGTGCCAGCAGCTATGGGACTAGCGGCAGTCGCCCTCTAGCCAAAAACATTCAGTACTTC
TRBD2	TRBJ2-3	TRBV7-2	.	CASSSFSGGEGAQYF	TGTGCCAGCAGCTCTTTTAGCGGGGGGGAAGGGGCGCAGTATTTT
TRBD2	TRBJ2-1	TRBV30	.	CAWTSGDDNEQFF	TGTGCCTGGACTAGCGGGGATGACAATGAGCAGTTCTTC
.	TRBJ1-3	TRBV15	.	CATSRDLRVGRGNTIYF	TGTGCCACCAGCAGAGACCTTAGGGTGGGGAGGGGAAACACCATATATTTT
.	TRBJ1-5	TRBV21-1	.	CASSLGDSHQPQHF	TGTGCCAGCAGCTTGGGGGACAGTCATCAGCCCCAGCATTTT
.	TRBJ2-3	TRBV9	.	CASSVERLDDTQYF	TGTGCCAGCAGCGTAGAACGACTAGATGATACGCAGTATTTT
.	TRBJ1-1	TRBV7-6	.	CASSLLAELNTEAFF	TGTGCCAGCAGCTTATTAGCGGAACTGAACACTGAAGCTTTCTTT
TRBD2	TRBJ2-5	TRBV7-3	.	CASSLRASGGLMETQYF	TGTGCCAGCAGCTTAAGGGCTAGCGGGGGCCTCATGGAGACCCAGTACTTC
TRBD1	TRBJ2-3	TRBV4-3	.	CASSLGTGADTQYF	TGCGCCAGCAGCCTCGGGACAGGGGCAGATACGCAGTATTTT
TRBD2	TRBJ2-2	TRBV5-1	.	CASSYPSGGTNTGELFF	TGCGCCAGCAGCTATCCTAGCGGGGGGACGAACACCGGGGAGCTGTTTTTT
.	TRBJ2-1	TRBV30	.	CAWSVSREQFF	TGTGCCTGGAGTGTATCCCGGGAGCAGTTCTTC
TRBD1	TRBJ2-3	TRBV7-2	.	CASSLAGQGVDTQYF	TGTGCCAGCAGCTTAGCGGGACAGGGGGTTGATACGCAGTATTTT
.	TRBJ2-7	TRBV18	.	CASSQRTDSYEQYF	TGTGCCAGCTCACAGCGGACGGACTCCTACGAGCAGTACTTC
.	TRBJ1-2	TRBV27	once	CASSGGSLQERFYGYTF	TGTGCCAGCAGTGGAGGGTCTTTGCAGGAGCGGTTCTATGGCTACACCTTC
TRBD1	TRBJ2-7	TRBV19	.	CASSPSQGVQNEQYF	TGTGCCAGTAGTCCTTCCCAGGGGGTCCAAAATGAGCAGTACTTC
TRBD2	TRBJ2-3	TRBV7-6	.	CASSTGLAGESTDTQYF	TGTGCCAGCAGCACGGGACTAGCGGGGGAGAGCACAGATACGCAGTATTTT
TRBD1	TRBJ1-2	TRBV12-3/TRBV12-4	.	CASSSTGGYGYTF	TGTGCCAGCAGCTCAACAGGGGGCTATGGCTACACCTTC
.	TRBJ2-1	TRBV5-6	few	CASSRSFNEQFF	TGTGCCAGCAGCAGGAGCTTCAATGAGCAGTTCTTC
.	TRBJ1-5	TRBV6-6	.	CASSRYNQPQHF	TGTGCCAGTTCGAGGTACAATCAGCCCCAGCATTTT
.	TRBJ2-1	TRBV15	.	CATSRPGLYNEQFF	TGTGCCACCAGCCGGCCCGGACTGTACAATGAGCAGTTCTTC
TRBD2	TRBJ2-7	TRBV27	.	CASSSGLAGPLGGEQYF	TGTGCCAGCAGTTCTGGACTAGCGGGTCCCCTGGGGGGCGAGCAGTACTTC
TRBD2	TRBJ2-7	TRBV14	.	CASSQVPLGLAGVEQYF	TGTGCCAGCAGCCAAGTGCCTCTGGGGCTAGCGGGAGTCGAGCAGTACTTC
.	TRBJ1-6	TRBV6-1	.	CASSEAPPPGNSPLHF	TGTGCCAGCAGTGAAGCGCCACCCCCAGGGAATTCACCCCTCCACTTT
.	TRBJ2-2	TRBV3-1/TRBV3-2	.	CASSQMWRGQAGELFF	TGTGCCAGCAGCCAAATGTGGAGGGGGCAGGCCGGGGAGCTGTTTTTT
.	TRBJ1-5	TRBV7-2	.	CASSLKVSDQPQHF	TGTGCCAGCAGCTTAAAGGTCAGCGATCAGCCCCAGCATTTT